The 20 T cell receptor beta chains below all came from one sample that was sequenced in a study of T cells in localized non-small cell lung cancer (dated by TCRdb to the early 2020s). Libraries were made using the immunoSEQ multiplex PCR assay. TCRdb re-hosts the immuneACCESS table, in-frame sequences only. Its copies lack some clones; in the studies checked, an unresolved V gene accounts for under half of them, and the cause for the rest is not known. A total of some 64,000 clones appear in this sample, 81% of them only once. The ten largest make up roughly 4.8% of the sample. This specimen consisted of PBMCs, obtained before any cancer treatment. These receptors all stem from a man aged 35 to 69 with stage II lung adenocarcinoma.

This chain connects TRBV7-2 to TRBJ2-5, with 10 bases that match TRBD2. There are 17 residues in the CDR3. Germline V CDR1 and CDR2: SGHTA, FQGNSA. The junction had 13 bases not matched to a gene; V was cut back by 5 bases and J by 4 bases. Written as DNA, the CDR3 is TGTGCCAGCAGCCGGAGGCGCCTAGCGGGAGACGGAGAGACCCAGTACTTC. It yields the protein CASSRRRLAGDGETQYF.

This chain joins TRBV6-1 and TRBJ1-5, with D possibly being TRBD1 (6 bases). This CDR3 is 15 amino acids long. The V gene lost 1 base and the J gene lost 2 bases, with 9 bases spanning the gap. Germline V CDR1 and CDR2: MNHNS, SASEGT. The CDR3 DNA is TGTGCCAGCAGTGAAGGCAGGGGAGGCAATCAGCCCCAGCATTTT. Translating it yields CASSEGRGGNQPQHF.

This clone was seen just once. V is TRBV6-1 and J is TRBJ2-3, with D hard to call. Germline V gene data show CDR1 as MNHNS and CDR2 as SASEGT. Trimming removed 8 bases from V and 0 bases from J, with 12 bases in between. The CDR3 is 14 amino acids. The CDR3 sequence: CASGRPDSTDTQYF. CDR3 coding DNA: TGTGCCAGCGGCAGACCCGATAGCACAGATACGCAGTATTTT.

CDR3 loop: CASRESTDTQYF. The CDR3 DNA is TGTGCCAGCAGGGAGAGCACAGATACGCAGTATTTT. The chain joins TRBV6-6 to TRBJ2-3; D gene uncertain. Trimming removed 6 bases from V and 0 bases from J, with 4 bases in between. The CDR3 covers 12 residues. The V gene's germline CDR1 is MNHNY and CDR2 SVGAGI (reference sequence).

V usage is TRBV30 and J usage is TRBJ1-1, with a weak D call TRBD1 (6 bases). Germline V gene lookup returns CDR1 GTSNPN and CDR2 SVGIG (reference sequence). The V end was cut by 3 bases, the J end by 11 bases, with 13 bases between. The CDR3 covers 11 residues. The CDR3 DNA follows: TGTGCCTGGAGCGACCGGACAGTGGCTTTCTTT. Residues: CAWSDRTVAFF.

Only a few counts were recorded for this clone. This chain connects TRBV6-5 to TRBJ1-2, with D possibly being TRBD1 (6 bases). V lost 8 bases and J 8 bases, leaving 15 bases between the germline ends. The CDR3 totals 12 residues. Germline V gene sequence: CDR1 MNHEY, CDR2 SVGAGI. Here the CDR3 reads CASSPGAQGYTF. The CDR3 DNA follows: TGTGCCAGCTCGCCGGGGGCGCAAGGCTACACCTTC.

The rearrangement joins TRBV5-5 to TRBJ2-5; TRBD2 might be the D (5 bases). The CDR3 is 15 residues long. Between the trimmed V and J ends, which lost 6 bases and 5 bases, there was a span of 20 bases. CDR1 is SGHKS, CDR2 YYEKEE, per germline (reference sequence). The chain's CDR3 is CASIPVSGLGETQYF. The CDR3, as DNA: TGTGCCAGCATCCCGGTTTCGGGGTTAGGGGAGACCCAGTACTTC.

This clone was seen only once. CDR3 sequence reads: CASTLAGGTDTQYF. CDR3 DNA: TGTGCCAGCACCCTAGCGGGAGGAACAGATACGCAGTATTTT. The chain has TRBV6-6 and TRBJ2-3; TRBD2 matches at 11 bases. CDR1 and CDR2 from the germline V gene are MNHNY and SVGAGI (reference sequence). The CDR3 loop spans 14 amino acids. The V gene end was trimmed by 7 bases and the J gene end by 3 bases; junction bases not matched to a gene: 3.

This clone appeared once. This chain joins TRBV2 and TRBJ2-7; unclear D gene. The V gene's germline CDR1 is SNHLY and CDR2 FYNNEI. The CDR3 runs 14 residues. Trimming left V 3 bases short and J 5 bases short, with 14 bases between. The CDR3 loop is CASSEADPTNEQYF. The CDR3 coding sequence is TGTGCCAGCAGTGAGGCAGACCCCACCAACGAGCAGTACTTC.

The chain uses TRBV5-1 and TRBJ1-2; 7 bases agree with TRBD1. V lost 0 bases to trimming and J lost 5 bases; unmatched junction nucleotides: 1. The CDR3 extends over 13 amino acids. Germline CDR1 and CDR2: SGHRS and YFSETQ. CDR3 amino acids: CASSLGGQYGYTF. The DNA of the CDR3 is TGCGCCAGCAGCTTGGGGGGACAGTATGGCTACACCTTC.

The CDR3 region is CASSQDGGGQFYEQYF. DNA for the CDR3: TGCGCCAGCAGCCAAGATGGCGGGGGGCAGTTCTACGAGCAGTACTTC. This rearrangement joins TRBV4-3 to TRBJ2-7; 8 bases map to TRBD2. Germline lookup yields CDR1 LGHNA and CDR2 YSLEER. This CDR3 has 16 residues. Unmatched junction bases numbered 7, after V lost 0 bases and J lost 3 bases.

The table lists this clone with a count of one. This chain connects TRBV18 to TRBJ1-5, with a possible D match to TRBD1 (6 bases). V was pared by 3 bases and J by 4 bases, with 7 bases between. The CDR3 is 13 amino acids. Per germline, CDR1 KGHSH and CDR2 LQKENI. Written as DNA, the CDR3 is TGTGCCAGCTCACCGGGGGCTAATCAGCCCCAGCATTTT. It translates to CASSPGANQPQHF.

The J gene is TRBJ2-2, the V gene TRBV5-8, with D uncertain. The V end lost 2 bases, the J end lost 6 bases, and 2 bases lay between the germline ends. This CDR3 region has 11 residues. From germline, CDR1 is SGHTS and CDR2 YDEGEE. The CDR3 DNA reads TGTGCCAGCAGCTTCCCCGGGGAGCTGTTTTTT. Translated, it gives CASSFPGELFF.

The CDR3 DNA reads as TGTGCCTGGACCTCCACGTTCACCGGGGAGCTGTTTTTT. Translating it yields CAWTSTFTGELFF. The V gene is TRBV30, the J gene TRBJ2-2; D not resolved. The CDR3 is 13 amino acids. The germline V gene has CDR1 GTSNPN and CDR2 SVGIG (reference sequence). V was pared by 4 bases and J by 4 bases, with 10 bases between.

This clone was recorded only once. This chain joins TRBV7-9 and TRBJ1-1; D gene ambiguous. V was clipped by 4 bases and J by 1 base, with 10 bases between them. The CDR3 consists of 14 residues. The germline V gene encodes CDR1 SEHNR and CDR2 FQNEAQ (reference sequence). In DNA, the CDR3 is TGTGCCAGCAGCTGGGGAGGCGGGAACACTGAAGCTTTCTTT. Amino acid sequence: CASSWGGGNTEAFF.

This rearrangement joins TRBV2 to TRBJ1-2; weak D call: TRBD1 (6 bases). The V end lost 5 bases, the J end lost 0 bases, and 13 bases lay between the germline ends. This CDR3 contains 15 residues. CDR1 is SNHLY and CDR2 is FYNNEI in the germline V gene. CDR3 sequence: CASSYRTVANYGYTF. DNA for the CDR3: TGTGCCAGCAGTTACAGGACAGTAGCTAACTATGGCTACACCTTC. Full variable domain (rest looked up from reference TRBV2 and TRBJ1-2): EPEVTQTPSHQVTQMGQEVILRCVPISNHLYFYWYRQILGQKVEFLVSFYNNEISEKSEIFDDQFSVERPDGSNFTLKIRSTKLEDSAMYFCASSYRTVANYGYTFGSGTRLTVV.

The CDR3 nucleotides read TGTGCCAGCAGTGACGACAGAAGCACAGATACGCAGTATTTT. The encoded protein is CASSDDRSTDTQYF. The chain employs TRBV6-1 and TRBJ2-3; D is possibly TRBD1 (5 bases). The CDR3 consists of 14 residues. V was cut by 3 bases and J by 0 bases, with 7 bases left in between. Germline V gives CDR1 MNHNS, CDR2 SASEGT.

The chain employs TRBV7-9 and TRBJ1-1; unclear D gene. Per germline, CDR1 SEHNR and CDR2 FQNEAQ (reference sequence). Between the trimmed V and J ends, which lost 3 bases and 5 bases, there was a span of 7 bases. This CDR3 comprises 12 residues. CDR3 protein: CASSFPSTEAFF. The DNA for the CDR3 is TGTGCCAGCAGCTTTCCGTCGACTGAAGCTTTCTTT.

The CDR3 region has the DNA TGCGCCAGCAGCCCCGGGACCAGGCGGGGCACAGATACGCAGTATTTT. Its protein product is CASSPGTRRGTDTQYF. J is TRBJ2-3 and V is TRBV5-1; D possibly matches TRBD1 or TRBD2 (5 bases each). Germline V gene lookup returns CDR1 SGHRS and CDR2 YFSETQ. The V end lost 4 bases, the J end lost 1 base, and 16 bases lay between the germline ends. The CDR3 extends over 16 amino acids.

The chain links TRBV5-4 to TRBJ2-3; possible D gene TRBD2, 6 bases. The CDR3 sequence is 15 residues long. V gave up 4 bases and J gave up 9 bases, with 21 bases separating them. CDR1 and CDR2 (germline): SGHNT, YYREEE (reference sequence). The CDR3 loop is CASSPPSGEGGTQYF. CDR3 nucleotides: TGTGCCAGCAGCCCTCCTTCGGGGGAAGGAGGGACGCAGTATTTT. Using reference TRBV5-4 and TRBJ2-3 for the parts outside the CDR3, the full variable domain is ETGVTQSPTHLIKTRGQQVTLRCSSQSGHNTVSWYQQALGQGPQFIFQYYREEENGRGNFPPRFSGLQFPNYSSELNVNALELDDSALYLCASSPPSGEGGTQYFGPGTRLTVL.